The TCR beta chain described here comes from a study of blood T cell repertoires in COVID-19. Turning to the study itself: PBMCs, B-cell-depleted T cells, or T cells provided the cDNA or gDNA that made up the material.

CDR3 length: 16 residues. The data were produced by immunoSEQ multiplex PCR, yet TCRdb's version contains in-frame clones alone and is incomplete. The repertoire consists of 350,000 to 450,000 clones, with 75% to 90% occurring once and the leading ten covering roughly 1.1%. Clinical history as reported by participants underpinned cohort assignment. The sample comprised PBMCs or T cells enriched from blood (not recorded which). V is TRBV21-1 and J is TRBJ1-2; the tabulated D call, TRBD1, remains unverified against the DNA. TRBV21-1 is flagged as a pseudogene. The TCR sequence derives from a young man who had recovered from COVID-19. CDR3 residues: CASSLRTGKDWGGYTF. CDR3 coding DNA: TGTGCCAGCAGCCTCCGGACAGGGAAGGATTGGGGAGGCTACACCTTC.